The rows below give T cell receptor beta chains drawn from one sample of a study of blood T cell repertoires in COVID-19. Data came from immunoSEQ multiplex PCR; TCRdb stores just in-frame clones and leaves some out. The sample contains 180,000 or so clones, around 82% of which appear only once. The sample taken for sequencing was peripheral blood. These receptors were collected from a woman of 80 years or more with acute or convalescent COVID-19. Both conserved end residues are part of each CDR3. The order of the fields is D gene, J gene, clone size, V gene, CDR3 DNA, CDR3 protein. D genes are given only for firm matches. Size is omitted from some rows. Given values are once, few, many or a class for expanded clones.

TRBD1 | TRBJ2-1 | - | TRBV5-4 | TGTGCCAGCAGCCTCCGGGACAGGGCCTACAATGAGCAGTTCTTC | CASSLRDRAYNEQFF
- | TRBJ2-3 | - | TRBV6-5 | TGTGCCAGCAGAATGGGAGTTAGCACAGATACGCAGTATTTT | CASRMGVSTDTQYF
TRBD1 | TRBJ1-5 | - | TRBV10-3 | TGTGCCATCAGTGCGGGGACAGGGATTGAGAGCAATCAGCCCCAGCATTTT | CAISAGTGIESNQPQHF
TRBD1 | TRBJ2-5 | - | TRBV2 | TGTGCCAGCAGGGACAGGGACGAGACCCAGTACTTC | CASRDRDETQYF
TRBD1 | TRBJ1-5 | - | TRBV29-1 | TGCAGCGCCCTGACAGGGGGCAATCAGCCCCAGCATTTT | CSALTGGNQPQHF
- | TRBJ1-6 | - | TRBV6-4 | TGTGCCAGCAGTGACTCCTTTCGGTCACCCCTCCACTTT | CASSDSFRSPLHF
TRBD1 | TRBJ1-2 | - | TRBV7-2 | TGTGCCAGCACCGTGGACAGGGGGCAAGGTGGCTACACCTTC | CASTVDRGQGGYTF
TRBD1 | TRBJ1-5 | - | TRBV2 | TGTGCCAGCCAGGGGGAGAGCAATCAGCCCCAGCATTTT | CASQGESNQPQHF
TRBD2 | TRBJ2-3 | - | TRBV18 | TGTGCCAGCTCACCACCGATGGGAGGGGTTCTCACAGATACGCAGTATTTT | CASSPPMGGVLTDTQYF
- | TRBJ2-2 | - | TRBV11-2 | TGTGCCACCCAACCGAGGACAGACGCGAACACCGGGGAGCTGTTTTTT | CATQPRTDANTGELFF
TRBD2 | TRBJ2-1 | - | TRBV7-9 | TGTGCCAGCAGCTCCCCCCGGACTAGCGGGAGGACGTCCTACAATGAGCAGTTCTTC | CASSSPRTSGRTSYNEQFF
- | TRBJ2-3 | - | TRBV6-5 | TGTGCCAGCAGTTACTCGTTAATGGGGGCGGGAGATACGCAGTATTTT | CASSYSLMGAGDTQYF
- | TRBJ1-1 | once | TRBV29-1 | TGCAGCGTTGAGAGGGCCTCGAACACTGAAGCTTTCTTT | CSVERASNTEAFF
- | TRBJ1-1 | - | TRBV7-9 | TGTGCCAGCAGCTTGCAGGGGTTTCTGGCGGAAGCTTTCTTT | CASSLQGFLAEAFF
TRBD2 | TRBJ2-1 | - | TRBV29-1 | TGCAGCGTTGGGGACTACGGCTATGAGCAGTTCTTC | CSVGDYGYEQFF
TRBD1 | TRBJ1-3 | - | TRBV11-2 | TGTGCCAGCAGCTTAATAGGACAGGGCTCTGGAAACACCATATATTTT | CASSLIGQGSGNTIYF
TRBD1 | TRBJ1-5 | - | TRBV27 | TGTGCCAGCAGTCCCCGACAGGGGGCGGGCAATCAGCCCCAGCATTTT | CASSPRQGAGNQPQHF
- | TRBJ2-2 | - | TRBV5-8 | TGTGCCAGCAGCGTCCGAGGGTCTAGTCCCCACACCGGGGAGCTGTTTTTT | CASSVRGSSPHTGELFF
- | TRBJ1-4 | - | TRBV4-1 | TGCGCCAGCAGCCAAGGCCCACAGGCCCTTAATGAAAAACTGTTTTTT | CASSQGPQALNEKLFF
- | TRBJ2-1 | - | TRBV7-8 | TGTGCCAGCAGCTTAACCAGCCAGGGAGAGCAGTTCTTC | CASSLTSQGEQFF
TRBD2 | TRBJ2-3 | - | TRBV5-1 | TGCGCCAGCAGCTTGGGACTAGCGGGAGTACTCACAGATACGCAGTATTTT | CASSLGLAGVLTDTQYF
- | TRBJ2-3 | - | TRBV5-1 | TGCGCCAGCAGCTCAGCAGGCAGGGTCGCAACAGATACGCAGTATTTT | CASSSAGRVATDTQYF
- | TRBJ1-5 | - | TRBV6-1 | TGTGCCACAGCTCGGGTCGGAGATCAGCCCCAGCATTTT | CATARVGDQPQHF
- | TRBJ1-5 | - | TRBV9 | TGTGCCAGCAGCGTAGATCCCAGTAGCAATCAGCCCCAGCATTTT | CASSVDPSSNQPQHF